Shown below are 21 T cell receptor beta chains from a single sample sequenced in a study of OX40 agonist ivuxolimab in advanced cancers. The assay was immunoSEQ multiplex PCR, and TCRdb's table has in-frame clones only and misses some. The table lists 45,000 to 55,000 clones, 83% of them singletons. This material consisted of CD4+ or CD8+ T cells sorted from blood, taken in a trial of the OX40 agonist ivuxolimab. The receptor source for this set is an adult with an advanced solid tumor such as melanoma, head and neck, liver or kidney cancer.

The chain is built from TRBV5-4 and TRBJ1-2; TRBD1 is a possible D gene (6 bases). V dropped 4 bases and J dropped 4 bases, with 17 bases sitting between them. Germline V lookup: CDR1 SGHNT, CDR2 YYREEE (reference sequence). This CDR3 is built from 15 residues. CDR3 nucleotides: TGTGCCAGCAGCGGTGCCCAGGGGTACGCCTATGGCTACACCTTC. Amino acid sequence: CASSGAQGYAYGYTF. The whole variable domain, remainder taken from reference TRBV5-4 and TRBJ1-2, is ETGVTQSPTHLIKTRGQQVTLRCSSQSGHNTVSWYQQALGQGPQFIFQYYREEENGRGNFPPRFSGLQFPNYSSELNVNALELDDSALYLCASSGAQGYAYGYTFGSGTRLTVV.

This clone was seen more than once but under ten times. The rearrangement joins TRBV19 to TRBJ2-2, with 8 positions matching TRBD1. There are 12 residues in the CDR3. V gave up 10 bases and J gave up 8 bases; unmatched junction bases: 6. Germline values: CDR1 LNHDA, CDR2 SQIVND (reference sequence). In nucleotides, the CDR3 is TGTGCCACCGGGACAGGTTATGGGGAGCTGTTTTTT. As protein: CATGTGYGELFF.

The rearrangement links TRBV5-6 to TRBJ2-3; 11 bases align to TRBD2. CDR3 length: 16 residues. V lost 5 bases to trimming and J lost 2 bases; unmatched junction nucleotides: 7. Germline CDR1 and CDR2: SGHDT and YYEEEE. The CDR3 nucleotides read TGTGCCAGCAGTGAGATGGGACTAGCGGACACAGATACGCAGTATTTT. It translates to CASSEMGLADTDTQYF.

The chain combines TRBV27 with TRBJ2-5, with unresolved D. The CDR3 consists of 15 residues. V lost 2 bases, J lost 0 bases, and 10 bases lay in between. CDR1 MNHEY and CDR2 SMNVEV come from the germline V gene (reference sequence). The CDR3 bases are TGTGCCAGCAGTTTAGGGGTCGGGTACCAAGAGACCCAGTACTTC. This gives the protein CASSLGVGYQETQYF.

The V and J genes are TRBV6-1 and TRBJ1-4, with D uncertain. With 6 bases removed from V and 8 bases from J, the gap between germline ends came to 13 bases. The CDR3 loop spans 13 amino acids. Germline CDR1 MNHNS, CDR2 SASEGT. The CDR3: CASSMDVGEKLFF. The CDR3 DNA sequence: TGTGCCAGCAGCATGGATGTAGGGGAAAAACTGTTTTTT.

The J gene is TRBJ1-2, the V gene TRBV5-2; the DNA was not compared with TRBD1, the D call given in the table. TRBV5-2 is described as a pseudogene. The CDR3 has 15 amino acids. CDR3 DNA: TGTGCCAGCAAACAGCAAGTACGAAAGACCTATGGCTACACCTTC. Residues: CASKQQVRKTYGYTF.

This clone was detected only a few times. The chain uses TRBV28 and TRBJ1-1; no definite D call. There are 15 residues in the CDR3. Germline V gives CDR1 MDHEN, CDR2 SYDVKM. The V and J ends lost 5 bases and 1 base respectively, with 14 bases between them. DNA for the CDR3: TGTGCCAGCAGTCCCGGTGGCTTCAGGAACACTGAAGCTTTCTTT. Translating it yields CASSPGGFRNTEAFF.

CDR3 loop: CSAGQDYGYTF. The DNA for the CDR3 is TGCAGCGCGGGACAGGACTATGGCTACACCTTC. The chain links TRBV29-1 to TRBJ1-2; the match to TRBD1 covers 8 bases. Germline V CDR1 and CDR2: SQVTM, ANQGSEA. V shed 7 bases, J shed 3 bases, and the junction held 1 base outside the gene matches. The CDR3 sequence is 11 residues long.

The chain is built from TRBV11-2 and TRBJ2-5, with D possibly matching TRBD2 (6 bases). The CDR3 is made up of 15 amino acids. Germline CDR1 is SGHAT and CDR2 is FQNNGV. V gave up 1 base and J gave up 2 bases, with 11 bases separating them. The CDR3 sequence: CASSLGHREQETQYF. The CDR3 DNA sequence: TGTGCCAGCAGCTTAGGACACCGGGAGCAAGAGACCCAGTACTTC.

The V call is TRBV6-5, the J call TRBJ1-2, with a possible D match to TRBD1 (6 bases). Germline V gene data show CDR1 as MNHEY and CDR2 as SVGAGI. Trimming took off 6 bases at V and 7 bases at J, with 18 bases between the two ends. The CDR3 covers 14 residues. In nucleotides, the CDR3 is TGTGCCAGCAGACGTACAGGGATCCAAGGTGGCTACACCTTC. This translates into CASRRTGIQGGYTF.

The genes are TRBV12-5 and TRBJ2-3; unclear D gene. CDR3 size: 14 residues. Germline lookup yields CDR1 LGHNT and CDR2 FRNRAP. The V gene lost 1 base and the J gene lost 0 bases, with 5 bases spanning the gap. CDR3 sequence reads: CASGLDASTDTQYF. The CDR3 DNA reads as TGTGCTAGTGGTTTGGATGCTAGCACAGATACGCAGTATTTT.

The V and J genes are TRBV4-3 and TRBJ2-2; D unresolved. The CDR3 length is 14 residues. Trimming shortened V by 0 bases and J by 6 bases, and 8 bases separated the two germline ends. The germline gives CDR1 LGHNA, CDR2 YSLEER. The CDR3 spells CASSQDLVPGELFF. DNA of the CDR3: TGCGCCAGCAGCCAAGATTTGGTCCCCGGGGAGCTGTTTTTT.

This chain connects TRBV7-2 to TRBJ1-1; 7 bases are shared with TRBD1. With V trimmed by 4 bases and J by 2 bases, 4 bases remained unmatched. This CDR3 is 14 amino acids long. Germline CDR1 is SGHTA and CDR2 is FQGNSA. The CDR3 here is CASSSQGINTEAFF. The CDR3 region has the DNA TGTGCCAGCAGCTCACAGGGGATTAACACTGAAGCTTTCTTT.

The rearrangement links TRBV16 to TRBJ2-7; 7 positions match TRBD2. Germline V gene data show CDR1 as KGHSY and CDR2 as FQNENV. V shed 6 bases and J 3 bases; nucleotides not matched to a gene: 11. The CDR3 totals 15 residues. The CDR3 region is CASSEASGHLYEQYF. The CDR3 DNA follows: TGTGCCAGCAGTGAGGCTAGCGGACACCTCTACGAGCAGTACTTC.

This chain uses TRBV6-5 with TRBJ1-4; D ambiguous. Germline loops: CDR1 MNHEY, CDR2 SVGAGI. The length of the CDR3 is 14 residues. Trimming shortened V by 2 bases and J by 4 bases, and 8 bases separated the two germline ends. The CDR3 loop is CASSYNRVNEKLFF. DNA for the CDR3: TGTGCCAGCAGTTACAATAGAGTTAATGAAAAACTGTTTTTT.

The chain has TRBV18 and TRBJ1-2, with TRBD1 as a possible D gene (5 bases). The V and J ends lost 2 bases and 0 bases respectively, with 7 bases between them. The CDR3 has 14 residues. Germline CDR1 and CDR2: KGHSH and LQKENI. The CDR3 is CASSPAGSNYGYTF. The CDR3 bases are TGTGCCAGCTCACCAGCAGGGTCTAACTATGGCTACACCTTC. The complete variable domain, with remaining parts taken from reference TRBV18 and TRBJ1-2, reads NAGVMQNPRHLVRRRGQEARLRCSPMKGHSHVYWYRQLPEEGLKFMVYLQKENIIDESGMPKERFSAEFPKEGPSILRIQQVVRGDSAAYFCASSPAGSNYGYTFGSGTRLTVV.

This chain joins TRBV18 and TRBJ1-1, with D possibly being TRBD1 (5 bases). The CDR3 loop spans 17 amino acids. Germline CDR1 reads KGHSH; CDR2 reads LQKENI. Trimming removed 5 bases from V and 2 bases from J, with 21 bases in between. CDR3 amino acids: CASSFSREGSGNTEAFF. The DNA for the CDR3 is TGTGCCAGCTCATTTTCGAGGGAGGGGTCGGGAAACACTGAAGCTTTCTTT. The whole variable domain, filled in from reference TRBV18 and TRBJ1-1, reads NAGVMQNPRHLVRRRGQEARLRCSPMKGHSHVYWYRQLPEEGLKFMVYLQKENIIDESGMPKERFSAEFPKEGPSILRIQQVVRGDSAAYFCASSFSREGSGNTEAFFGQGTRLTVV.

The chain couples TRBV7-2 to TRBJ2-5, with 9 nucleotides matching TRBD2. The V segment lost 5 bases and the J segment 4 bases; nucleotides outside the gene matches: 2. The germline CDR1 and CDR2 sequences are SGHTA and FQGNSA. This CDR3 is built from 13 residues. The CDR3 DNA sequence: TGTGCCAGCAGCCCTAGCGGGGTAGAGACCCAGTACTTC. Encoded protein: CASSPSGVETQYF.

The chain couples TRBV6-5 to TRBJ2-2; the D gene is possibly TRBD2 (5 bases). In germline, CDR1 is MNHEY, CDR2 SVGAGI. With 4 bases removed from V and 0 bases from J, the gap between germline ends came to 9 bases. The CDR3 extends over 15 amino acids. CDR3 nucleotides: TGTGCCAGCAGTTCGGAGACTACGAACACCGGGGAGCTGTTTTTT. It specifies CASSSETTNTGELFF.

The rearrangement uses TRBV7-9 and TRBJ2-5; D unresolved. The germline gives CDR1 SEHNR, CDR2 FQNEAQ (reference sequence). Trimming pared 1 base from V and 2 bases from J, leaving 8 bases between. CDR3 size: 14 residues. CDR3 in DNA: TGTGCCAGCAGCTTAGTAATGGTGCAAGAGACCCAGTACTTC. It specifies CASSLVMVQETQYF.

The chain joins TRBV7-2 to TRBJ2-4; D remains unclear. Per the germline V gene, CDR1 is SGHTA and CDR2 is FQGNSA. V gave up 5 bases and J gave up 6 bases, with 14 bases separating them. The CDR3 totals 14 residues. In nucleotides, the CDR3 is TGTGCCAGCAGCCCCCTCCCCAGGAGAAACATTCAGTACTTC. This translates into CASSPLPRRNIQYF.